Each of the 8 T cell receptor beta chains below was sequenced from the same sample in a study of technical replicates of blood from a handful of donors. Sequenced by immunoSEQ multiplex PCR; TCRdb stores in-frame clones only, minus some. The sample records tens of thousands of clones, 90% being singletons. Sequenced input: PBMCs. Receptors were obtained from a human donor in good health. Some clones in this sample may be carry-over from other donors' samples.

The chain uses TRBV30 and TRBJ2-7; 7 bases fit TRBD1. Looked up from germline, CDR1 is GTSNPN and CDR2 is SVGIG (reference sequence). Losses at the gene ends were 0 bases for V and 6 bases for J; bases not matched to a gene: 5. CDR3 length: 13 amino acids. CDR3 loop: CAWSVAQGSEQYF. The CDR3 region has the DNA TGTGCCTGGAGTGTGGCACAGGGGAGCGAGCAGTACTTC.

The sample holds one count of this clone. V and J are TRBV20-1 and TRBJ1-2; D remains unclear. The CDR3 spans 11 residues. Trimming pared 0 bases from V and 9 bases from J, leaving 8 bases between. CDR1 is DFQATT and CDR2 is SNEGSKA in the germline V gene (reference sequence). The CDR3 region is CSARDRVSYTF. CDR3 DNA: TGCAGTGCTAGAGATCGGGTGAGCTACACCTTC.

The V gene is TRBV7-7, the J gene TRBJ1-1; D not certain. Trimming took off 5 bases at V and 8 bases at J, with 9 bases between the two ends. Germline V CDR1 and CDR2: SSHAT, FNYEAQ (reference sequence). This CDR3 spans 11 amino acids. The CDR3 protein is CASSPLWEAFF. The CDR3 nucleotides are TGTGCCAGCAGCCCACTATGGGAAGCTTTCTTT.

This rearrangement joins TRBV6-1 to TRBJ2-1; tentative D call: TRBD1 (7 bases). Germline lookup yields CDR1 MNHNS and CDR2 SASEGT. The CDR3 sequence is 15 residues long. Trimming stripped 9 bases from V and 4 bases from J, with 19 bases between. In DNA, the CDR3 is TGTGCCAGTTACGGAGGGGGCGCGAGTTACAATGAGCAGTTCTTC. Its translation: CASYGGGASYNEQFF.

The V gene is TRBV12-5, the J gene TRBJ1-1; D may be TRBD1 (5 bases). CDR3 length: 13 amino acids. Germline-derived CDR1 and CDR2 are LGHNT and FRNRAP. V was shortened by 0 bases and J by 11 bases, with 13 bases between the two germline ends. The CDR3 protein is CASGLVRGPRAFF. The CDR3 coding sequence is TGTGCTAGTGGTTTGGTAAGGGGTCCGAGGGCTTTCTTT.

V and J are TRBV5-4 and TRBJ2-5, with unresolved D. V lost 1 base, J lost 1 base, and 11 bases lay in between. The CDR3 has 15 residues. The germline CDR1 and CDR2 sequences are SGHNT and YYREEE (reference sequence). CDR3 DNA: TGTGCCAGCAGCTTGAAGCTGGGCTTCCAAGAGACCCAGTACTTC. It yields the protein CASSLKLGFQETQYF.

The chain employs TRBV5-1 and TRBJ2-2; D may be TRBD2 (7 bases). From germline, CDR1 is SGHRS and CDR2 YFSETQ. The CDR3 contains 16 residues. The V end lost 0 bases, the J end lost 3 bases, and 12 bases lay between the germline ends. The CDR3 here is CASSLDGGAYTGELFF. For the CDR3, the DNA is TGCGCCAGCAGCTTGGATGGGGGGGCCTACACCGGGGAGCTGTTTTTT.

V usage is TRBV19 and J usage is TRBJ1-5, with TRBD1 identical over 9 bases. The CDR3 sequence is 15 residues long. The J segment lost 2 bases and the V segment lost 7 bases, leaving 6 bases of the junction unmatched. Germline V gives CDR1 LNHDA, CDR2 SQIVND (reference sequence). CDR3 coding DNA: TGTGCCAGTAAACTGGACAGGGGAGGCAATCAGCCCCAGCATTTT. Translating it yields CASKLDRGGNQPQHF.